The next 17 T cell receptor beta chains were all read from a single sample in a study of blood T cell repertoires in COVID-19. Clones were sequenced by immunoSEQ multiplex PCR, and TCRdb holds only the in-frame ones, with some missing. The repertoire has hundreds of thousands of clones, roughly 76% of them found once; the top ten carry 6.5% to 8.5%. The sample taken for sequencing was peripheral blood. The receptors shown here come from a woman of 80 years or more with COVID-19, enrolled during active disease.

This rearrangement joins TRBV10-3 to TRBJ2-7; D perhaps matches TRBD1 (7 bases). V shed 2 bases and J shed 3 bases, with 14 bases lying between them. The CDR3 covers 15 residues. The V gene's germline CDR1 is ENHRY and CDR2 SYGVKD. The CDR3 DNA is TGTGCCATCAGTGAGCCCAGGGGGGACCACTACGAGCAGTACTTC. Protein: CAISEPRGDHYEQYF.

This clone was counted once. The chain carries TRBV6-1 and TRBJ1-2, with 7 bases matching TRBD1. CDR1 and CDR2 (germline): MNHNS, SASEGT. This CDR3 contains 14 residues. Trimming took 5 bases from V and 0 from J; bases not matched to a gene: 3. DNA of the CDR3: TGTGCCAGCAGTACAGGACAGGCTAACTATGGCTACACCTTC. Protein sequence: CASSTGQANYGYTF.

The chain links TRBV2 to TRBJ2-1, with 11 bases lining up with TRBD1. Germline V CDR1 and CDR2: SNHLY, FYNNEI. V lost 6 bases, J lost 8 bases, and 12 bases stayed unmatched. The CDR3 totals 16 residues. CDR3 DNA: TGTGCCAGCAGCTTGAACCGGGACAGGGGGATATATGAGCAGTTCTTC. It codes for CASSLNRDRGIYEQFF.

The CDR3 here is CASSYGDRTAEAFF. In DNA form, the CDR3 reads TGTGCCAGCAGTTACGGTGACAGGACGGCTGAAGCTTTCTTT. The chain links TRBV6-5 to TRBJ1-1, with D possibly being TRBD1 (6 bases). The V gene lost 2 bases and the J gene lost 6 bases, with 13 bases spanning the gap. The CDR3 covers 14 residues. CDR1 and CDR2 from the germline V gene are MNHEY and SVGAGI.

This clone was recorded once. This chain joins TRBV9 and TRBJ2-6, with 8 bases matching TRBD1. Germline assignment: CDR1 SGDLS and CDR2 YYNGEE. This CDR3 contains 19 residues. The V gene end was trimmed by 0 bases and the J gene end by 3 bases; junction bases not matched to a gene: 11. CDR3 sequence (DNA): TGTGCCAGCAGCGTAGGGTTGGGGCAGGGGGCTCTTGGGGCCAACGTCCTGACTTTC. As protein: CASSVGLGQGALGANVLTF.

The V call is TRBV5-1, the J call TRBJ2-7, with D perhaps TRBD1 (5 bases). The CDR3 loop spans 15 amino acids. Trimming shortened V by 1 base and J by 0 bases, and 11 bases separated the two germline ends. Germline loops: CDR1 SGHRS, CDR2 YFSETQ. The CDR3 bases are TGCGCCAGCAGCTTGACCGGCAGGGACTCCTACGAGCAGTACTTC. Its protein is CASSLTGRDSYEQYF.

The CDR3, as DNA: TGTGCCAGCAGTGAAGGGTACTCAAGCCCCTATGGCTACACCTTC. As protein: CASSEGYSSPYGYTF. The chain recombines TRBV6-1 with TRBJ1-2; no clear D. Germline values: CDR1 MNHNS, CDR2 SASEGT. This CDR3 region has 15 residues. V was trimmed by 1 base and J by 4 bases, leaving 13 bases between them.

The chain recombines TRBV7-9 with TRBJ2-1; D not resolved. The V and J ends lost 1 base and 7 bases respectively, with 8 bases between them. Germline CDR1 and CDR2: SEHNR and FQNEAQ (reference sequence). The CDR3 runs 13 residues. CDR3 loop: CASSLGPLNEQFF. In nucleotides, the CDR3 is TGTGCCAGCAGCTTAGGGCCATTGAATGAGCAGTTCTTC.

This clone was recorded once. The rearrangement uses TRBV30 and TRBJ2-1, with D maybe TRBD1 (6 bases). V gave up 1 base and J gave up 7 bases, with 20 bases separating them. The CDR3 is 16 amino acids. The germline CDR1 and CDR2 sequences are GTSNPN and SVGIG (reference sequence). The CDR3 coding sequence is TGTGCCTGGAGTGCCCCCGGGCTAGTGAGGGGGAATGAGCAGTTCTTC. Translated: CAWSAPGLVRGNEQFF.

The chain employs TRBV28 and TRBJ1-5; D is undetermined. Germline CDR1 reads MDHEN; CDR2 reads SYDVKM. Trimming removed 3 bases at V and 6 bases at J, with 6 bases between. CDR3 length: 12 residues. CDR3 amino acids: CASSFPVQPQHF. DNA of the CDR3: TGTGCCAGCAGTTTCCCAGTTCAGCCCCAGCATTTT.

The chain has TRBV19 and TRBJ2-4, with 12 bases aligning to TRBD1. V shed 5 bases, J shed 9 bases, and the junction held 5 bases outside the gene matches. CDR3 length equals 14 residues. Germline CDR1 LNHDA, CDR2 SQIVND (reference sequence). The CDR3 loop is CASSSGTGGLIQYF. The CDR3 coding sequence is TGTGCCAGTAGTTCCGGGACAGGGGGCCTCATTCAGTACTTC.

The genes are TRBV9 and TRBJ1-5; D call uncertain. This CDR3 contains 12 residues. Trimming removed 1 base at V and 6 bases at J, with 5 bases between. CDR1 and CDR2 from the germline V gene are SGDLS and YYNGEE. CDR3 sequence reads: CASSVNGQPQHF. In DNA form, the CDR3 reads TGTGCCAGCAGCGTAAACGGTCAGCCCCAGCATTTT. The variable domain in full, with the rest retrieved from reference TRBV9 and TRBJ1-5, is DSGVTQTPKHLITATGQRVTLRCSPRSGDLSVYWYQQSLDQGLQFLIQYYNGEERAKGNILERFSAQQFPDLHSELNLSSLELGDSALYFCASSVNGQPQHFGDGTRLSIL.

J is TRBJ1-3 and V is TRBV7-3; the D gene is possibly TRBD1 (5 bases). The CDR3 runs 15 residues. V dropped 5 bases and J dropped 4 bases, with 15 bases sitting between them. Germline CDR1 and CDR2: SGHTA and FQGTGA. CDR3 amino acids: CASSLDNGLGNTIYF. The CDR3 bases are TGTGCCAGCAGCCTGGACAATGGTTTGGGAAACACCATATATTTT. The variable domain in full, completed from reference TRBV7-3 and TRBJ1-3, reads GAGVSQTPSNKVTEKGKYVELRCDPISGHTALYWYRQSLGQGPEFLIYFQGTGAADDSGLPNDRFFAVRPEGSVSTLKIQRTERGDSAVYLCASSLDNGLGNTIYFGEGSWLTVV.

In nucleotides, the CDR3 is TGTGCCAGCAGCTCCAGGGGGACTAGCGGTTATCCTCATGAGCAGTTCTTC. It codes for CASSSRGTSGYPHEQFF. The chain joins TRBV7-8 to TRBJ2-1; 11 bases align to TRBD2. The CDR3 runs 17 residues. Losses at the gene ends were 4 bases for V and 8 bases for J; bases not matched to a gene: 13. Germline assignment: CDR1 SGHVS and CDR2 FQNEAQ.

V and J are TRBV9 and TRBJ2-3, with 9 positions matching TRBD2. This CDR3 comprises 15 residues. Germline loops: CDR1 SGDLS, CDR2 YYNGEE. Trimming cost V 0 bases and J 10 bases; bases outside gene matches: 9. The CDR3 DNA reads as TGTGCCAGCAGCGTAGAGGGTAGCGGGGGCCAGGCGCAGTATTTT. Translated: CASSVEGSGGQAQYF.

The chain employs TRBV19 and TRBJ2-4; weak D call: TRBD2 (5 bases). Germline V gene sequence: CDR1 LNHDA, CDR2 SQIVND (reference sequence). V lost 6 bases and J 6 bases, leaving 24 bases between the germline ends. The CDR3 sequence is 17 residues long. The CDR3 here is CASSPARASGGGNIQYF. The CDR3 region has the DNA TGTGCCAGTAGCCCTGCCCGGGCCTCCGGAGGTGGAAACATTCAGTACTTC.

V gene TRBV30 combines with J gene TRBJ2-7; possibly TRBD1 for D (5 bases). V was trimmed by 8 bases and J by 4 bases, leaving 21 bases between them. The CDR3 sequence is 14 residues long. Germline V CDR1 and CDR2: GTSNPN, SVGIG (reference sequence). The CDR3 spells CATELPQAAYEQYF. The CDR3 DNA follows: TGTGCCACTGAACTTCCACAGGCCGCTTACGAGCAGTACTTC.